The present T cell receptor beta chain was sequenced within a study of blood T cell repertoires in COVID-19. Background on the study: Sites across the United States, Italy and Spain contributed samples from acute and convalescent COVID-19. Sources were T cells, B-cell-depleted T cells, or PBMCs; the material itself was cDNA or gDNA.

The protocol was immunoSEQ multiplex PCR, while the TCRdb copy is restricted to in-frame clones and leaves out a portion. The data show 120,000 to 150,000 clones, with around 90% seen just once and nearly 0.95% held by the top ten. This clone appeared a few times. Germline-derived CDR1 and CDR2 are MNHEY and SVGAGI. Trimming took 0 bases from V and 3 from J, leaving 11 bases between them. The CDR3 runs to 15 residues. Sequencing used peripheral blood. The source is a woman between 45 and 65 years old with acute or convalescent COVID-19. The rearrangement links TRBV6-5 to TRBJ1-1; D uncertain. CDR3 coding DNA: TGTGCCAGCAGTTACTCGAAAACCAGATACACTGAAGCTTTCTTT. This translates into CASSYSKTRYTEAFF.